A selection of T cell receptor beta chains follows, all from one sample in a study of T cell responses to AZD1222 COVID-19 vaccine. TCRdb keeps only in-frame clones here, not all; method: immunoSEQ multiplex PCR. The sample contains about 120,000 clones, 80% to 95% of which appear only once. Here the sequenced sample was peripheral blood, taken on day 0 of AZD1222 vaccination. The source of these receptors is an adult in good health. Both conserved end residues are part of each CDR3. The order of the fields is CDR3 DNA, CDR3 protein, J gene, clone size, D gene, V gene. The D gene is left open where the match is weak. Expanded clones are given a class, and other clones once, few, many or no size at all.

CDR3nt: TGTGCCAGCAGCCAAGGGGGCCTCACGGAGTATTTT; CDR3aa: CASSQGGLTEYF; j_gene: TRBJ2-3; abundance: .; d_gene: .; v_gene: TRBV3-1/TRBV3-2
CDR3nt: TGTGCCTGGAGTGTACCGTTTTGGGACGGGAATGAGCAGTTCTTC; CDR3aa: CAWSVPFWDGNEQFF; j_gene: TRBJ2-1; abundance: .; d_gene: .; v_gene: TRBV30
CDR3nt: TGCAGCGTTGAGGCAGGGTTCCGCGGCTACACCTTC; CDR3aa: CSVEAGFRGYTF; j_gene: TRBJ1-2; abundance: .; d_gene: .; v_gene: TRBV29-1
CDR3nt: TGTGCCAGCAGTTTATTTTACGAGCAGTTCTTC; CDR3aa: CASSLFYEQFF; j_gene: TRBJ2-1; abundance: .; d_gene: .; v_gene: TRBV28
CDR3nt: TGCAGCGTTAGACGACAGGGAGCAGAGACCCAGTACTTC; CDR3aa: CSVRRQGAETQYF; j_gene: TRBJ2-5; abundance: .; d_gene: TRBD1; v_gene: TRBV29-1
CDR3nt: TGTGCCAGCAGTTTCAGCTCCGCTGGCTACACCTTC; CDR3aa: CASSFSSAGYTF; j_gene: TRBJ1-2; abundance: .; d_gene: .; v_gene: TRBV12-3/TRBV12-4
CDR3nt: TGTGCCAGCAGCCCAACCGGGACAGCTAAAAGCGAGCAGTACTTC; CDR3aa: CASSPTGTAKSEQYF; j_gene: TRBJ2-7; abundance: few; d_gene: TRBD1; v_gene: TRBV7-9
CDR3nt: TGCGCCAGCAGCTTGGGTCCGGGACTAGCTTACAATGAGCAGTTCTTC; CDR3aa: CASSLGPGLAYNEQFF; j_gene: TRBJ2-1; abundance: .; d_gene: TRBD2; v_gene: TRBV5-1
CDR3nt: TGTGCCAGCAGCCGGGAGGTGGCGGATACGCAGTATTTT; CDR3aa: CASSREVADTQYF; j_gene: TRBJ2-3; abundance: .; d_gene: TRBD2; v_gene: TRBV6-4
CDR3nt: TGTGCCAGCAGCCCAAGTTATGGGGCCAACGTCCTGACTTTC; CDR3aa: CASSPSYGANVLTF; j_gene: TRBJ2-6; abundance: .; d_gene: .; v_gene: TRBV7-3
CDR3nt: TGCGCCAGCAGCGAAGCCGCTACTAGCACAGATACGCAGTATTTT; CDR3aa: CASSEAATSTDTQYF; j_gene: TRBJ2-3; abundance: .; d_gene: .; v_gene: TRBV5-1
CDR3nt: TGTGCCAGCACCCTTCTAGGACAGAACAATCAGCCCCAGCATTTT; CDR3aa: CASTLLGQNNQPQHF; j_gene: TRBJ1-5; abundance: .; d_gene: .; v_gene: TRBV6-5
CDR3nt: TGTGCCAGCAGTTTAATGGGAGAAGAGCAGGAGCCCCAGCATTTT; CDR3aa: CASSLMGEEQEPQHF; j_gene: TRBJ1-5; abundance: .; d_gene: .; v_gene: TRBV28
CDR3nt: TGCGCCAGCAGCCAAGAAGTACAGGGGGCGATCTTTGGCTACACCTTC; CDR3aa: CASSQEVQGAIFGYTF; j_gene: TRBJ1-2; abundance: few; d_gene: TRBD1; v_gene: TRBV4-1
CDR3nt: TGTGCCAGCAAAGACCTCTCTGGAAACACCATATATTTT; CDR3aa: CASKDLSGNTIYF; j_gene: TRBJ1-3; abundance: .; d_gene: .; v_gene: TRBV28
CDR3nt: TGTGCCTGGAGGGGGATCAACCACGAGCAGTACTTC; CDR3aa: CAWRGINHEQYF; j_gene: TRBJ2-7; abundance: once; d_gene: .; v_gene: TRBV30
CDR3nt: TGTGCCAGCAGCGTGGGGACAGTCAATGAGCAGTTCTTC; CDR3aa: CASSVGTVNEQFF; j_gene: TRBJ2-1; abundance: .; d_gene: TRBD1; v_gene: TRBV3-1/TRBV3-2
CDR3nt: TGTGCCAGCAGCTTACAGGGCTATGGCTACACCTTC; CDR3aa: CASSLQGYGYTF; j_gene: TRBJ1-2; abundance: .; d_gene: .; v_gene: TRBV21-1
CDR3nt: TGTGCCACCAGCGAGACCAGACAGGGTACCCAGTACTTC; CDR3aa: CATSETRQGTQYF; j_gene: TRBJ2-7; abundance: .; d_gene: TRBD1; v_gene: TRBV24-1
CDR3nt: TGTGCCAGCAGGGACAGGGGGCTCTTCTTGGACACTGAAGCTTTCTTT; CDR3aa: CASRDRGLFLDTEAFF; j_gene: TRBJ1-1; abundance: .; d_gene: TRBD1; v_gene: TRBV2
CDR3nt: TGTGCCATCGGGATGTCGGCTAGCGCAGCCTCCTACGAGCAGTACTTC; CDR3aa: CAIGMSASAASYEQYF; j_gene: TRBJ2-7; abundance: few; d_gene: .; v_gene: TRBV10-3
CDR3nt: TGTGCTAGTGGGCACAGGGGGCGTGAGACCCAGTACTTC; CDR3aa: CASGHRGRETQYF; j_gene: TRBJ2-5; abundance: .; d_gene: TRBD1; v_gene: TRBV12-5
CDR3nt: TGTGCCAGCAGCCAAGATGGGGCAGGGTTCGGAAACACCATATATTTT; CDR3aa: CASSQDGAGFGNTIYF; j_gene: TRBJ1-3; abundance: once; d_gene: .; v_gene: TRBV3-1/TRBV3-2
CDR3nt: TGTGCCAGCAGCCCGAACAGGGTTCTTGGCTACACCTTC; CDR3aa: CASSPNRVLGYTF; j_gene: TRBJ1-2; abundance: .; d_gene: .; v_gene: TRBV9
CDR3nt: TGTGCCAGCAGACCCCGACAGGGCGTTAGGAGCAATCAGCCCCAGCATTTT; CDR3aa: CASRPRQGVRSNQPQHF; j_gene: TRBJ1-5; abundance: .; d_gene: TRBD1; v_gene: TRBV27